The 22 T cell receptor beta chains presented below share a single source sample, sequenced in a study of cytomegalovirus exposure and HLA in healthy donors. Researchers ran the PCR with 60 Vbeta and 13 Jbeta primers. Method: immunoSEQ multiplex PCR; TCRdb's copy keeps in-frame clones and lacks some. Among 110,000 to 150,000 clones, around 82% were seen once, and the ten largest hold roughly 3.1%. Sequencing input: PBMCs. These receptors came from a man between 18 and 29 years old in good health and CMV-seropositive.

The gene calls are TRBV2 and TRBJ1-1; 7 nucleotides agree with TRBD1. Per germline, CDR1 SNHLY and CDR2 FYNNEI. V was pared by 6 bases and J by 3 bases, with 4 bases of the junction left unmatched. The CDR3 totals 13 residues. The CDR3 DNA follows: TGTGCCAGCAGGGGGACAGAGGACACTGAAGCTTTCTTT. Its translation is CASRGTEDTEAFF.

The V gene is TRBV5-5, the J gene TRBJ1-2, with TRBD1 as a possible D gene (6 bases). V gave up 4 bases and J gave up 0 bases, with 16 bases separating them. CDR1 SGHKS and CDR2 YYEKEE come from the germline V gene (reference sequence). The CDR3 loop spans 16 amino acids. The CDR3 loop reads CASSKDQGLANYGYTF. CDR3 coding DNA: TGTGCCAGCAGCAAGGACCAGGGGTTAGCTAACTATGGCTACACCTTC. The full variable domain, rest sourced from reference TRBV5-5 and TRBJ1-2, is DAGVTQSPTHLIKTRGQQVTLRCSPISGHKSVSWYQQVLGQGPQFIFQYYEKEERGRGNFPDRFSARQFPNYSSELNVNALLLGDSALYLCASSKDQGLANYGYTFGSGTRLTVV.

The chain joins TRBV2 to TRBJ1-1, with D uncertain. There are 13 residues in the CDR3. V lost 5 bases and J lost 1, with 8 bases in between. In germline, CDR1 is SNHLY, CDR2 FYNNEI. In nucleotides, the CDR3 is TGTGCCAGCAGTCCCCAAGCGAACACTGAAGCTTTCTTT. It translates to CASSPQANTEAFF.

This chain joins TRBV10-2 and TRBJ2-1; a possible D gene is TRBD1 (6 bases). CDR3 size: 13 residues. The V gene's germline CDR1 is WSHSY and CDR2 SAAADI. Between the trimmed V and J ends, which lost 5 bases and 8 bases, there was a span of 13 bases. CDR3 loop: CASSHIQGDEQFF. The CDR3 coding sequence is TGCGCCAGCAGTCATATACAGGGAGATGAGCAGTTCTTC.

The CDR3 coding sequence is TGTGCCTGGGGACAACCCTCTGGGGCCAACGTCCTGACTTTC. Translation: CAWGQPSGANVLTF. The rearrangement joins TRBV30 to TRBJ2-6, with D maybe TRBD1 (5 bases). Germline CDR1 and CDR2: GTSNPN and SVGIG (reference sequence). V lost 5 bases, J lost 0 bases, and 8 bases lay in between. The CDR3 has 14 residues.

This chain joins TRBV28 and TRBJ2-3, with TRBD1 as a possible D gene (5 bases). Germline CDR1 is MDHEN and CDR2 is SYDVKM. This CDR3 region has 14 residues. V was cut by 7 bases and J by 3 bases, with 14 bases left in between. CDR3 sequence: CASMEGRATDTQYF. The CDR3 DNA sequence: TGTGCCAGCATGGAAGGCAGGGCGACAGATACGCAGTATTTT.

This clone came up a few times. The chain links TRBV6-1 to TRBJ2-6, with D perhaps matching TRBD1 (5 bases). There are 18 residues in the CDR3. Germline-derived CDR1 and CDR2 are MNHNS and SASEGT. Trimming left V 2 bases short and J 2 bases short, with 16 bases between. DNA for the CDR3: TGTGCCAGCAGTGAATCAGGGCAGGTACGGGCTGGGGCCAACGTCCTGACTTTC. Translating gives CASSESGQVRAGANVLTF.

The chain's CDR3 is CAWSRGLSYEQYF. The CDR3 DNA reads TGTGCCTGGAGTAGGGGCCTCTCCTACGAGCAGTACTTC. The chain links TRBV30 to TRBJ2-7, with D maybe TRBD1 (5 bases). The germline gives CDR1 GTSNPN, CDR2 SVGIG (reference sequence). CDR3 length: 13 amino acids. V lost 2 bases to trimming and J lost 0 bases, with 8 bases between them.

The chain joins TRBV7-9 to TRBJ2-1, with 10 bases lining up with TRBD2. Germline CDR1 SEHNR, CDR2 FQNEAQ (reference sequence). CDR3 length equals 17 residues. The ends lost 5 bases at V and 7 bases at J; junction bases unmatched: 14. The CDR3 loop is CASSLGALAGVRNEQFF. DNA of the CDR3: TGTGCCAGCAGCCTGGGGGCTCTAGCGGGAGTCCGGAATGAGCAGTTCTTC.

In its sample, this clone was seen a few times. The chain couples TRBV7-9 to TRBJ1-1; D is unresolved. The CDR3 is 11 amino acids. The V gene's germline CDR1 is SEHNR and CDR2 FQNEAQ (reference sequence). V lost 1 base and J lost 8, with 5 bases in between. For the CDR3, the DNA is TGTGCCAGCAGCTTAGGAGGGGAAGCTTTCTTT. This encodes CASSLGGEAFF.

This chain joins TRBV5-4 and TRBJ2-7, with D maybe TRBD2 (6 bases). The germline CDR1 and CDR2 sequences are SGHNT and YYREEE (reference sequence). V was shortened by 4 bases and J by 1 base, with 12 bases between the two germline ends. The CDR3 is 14 amino acids. Here the CDR3 reads CASSTGTSSYEQYF. In nucleotides, the CDR3 is TGTGCCAGCAGCACCGGGACTTCGTCCTACGAGCAGTACTTC.

J is TRBJ1-1 and V is TRBV30, with D unresolved. The ends were cut back, 5 bases at V and 0 bases at J, with 10 bases in the middle. The CDR3 is 13 residues long. The germline gives CDR1 GTSNPN, CDR2 SVGIG (reference sequence). CDR3 DNA: TGTGCCTGGGCTGGCGGCTTGAACACTGAAGCTTTCTTT. Protein: CAWAGGLNTEAFF.

On this clone itself: This sample includes further DNA sequences coding for the same CDR3. This rearrangement joins TRBV27 to TRBJ2-7; D might be TRBD1 (8 bases). Trimming left V 6 bases short and J 6 bases short, with 15 bases between. Germline CDR1 and CDR2: MNHEY and SMNVEV (reference sequence). This CDR3 is 13 amino acids long. CDR3 protein: CASSLHRGGEQYF. The DNA of the CDR3 is TGTGCCAGCAGCCTCCACAGGGGGGGCGAGCAGTACTTC.

CDR3 sequence (DNA): TGTGCCTGGAATACAGGGCGCGAGCAGTACTTC. Translated, it gives CAWNTGREQYF. The chain has TRBV30 and TRBJ2-7; TRBD1 might be the D (6 bases). This CDR3 is built from 11 residues. Germline assignment: CDR1 GTSNPN and CDR2 SVGIG (reference sequence). V dropped 4 bases and J dropped 6 bases, with 10 bases sitting between them.

V usage is TRBV10-3 and J usage is TRBJ1-1, with no clear D. Germline CDR1 and CDR2: ENHRY and SYGVKD. The CDR3 totals 11 residues. The germline V and J ends were trimmed by 11 bases and 1 base, with 8 bases remaining between them. CDR3 DNA: TGTGCCGCCGGTCCGAACACTGAAGCTTTCTTT. It translates to CAAGPNTEAFF.

The V and J genes are TRBV19 and TRBJ1-5, with 7 bases aligning to TRBD1. This CDR3 spans 14 amino acids. Germline V gene lookup returns CDR1 LNHDA and CDR2 SQIVND (reference sequence). V lost 7 bases to trimming and J lost 2 bases; unmatched junction nucleotides: 5. In nucleotides, the CDR3 is TGTGCCAGTACATACAGGGGAGGCAATCAGCCCCAGCATTTT. It is translated as CASTYRGGNQPQHF.

This clone was recorded once. The chain has TRBV29-1 and TRBJ1-1; no reliable D call. CDR1 and CDR2 (germline): SQVTM, ANQGSEA. This CDR3 is 10 amino acids long. V lost 6 bases, J lost 6 bases, and 8 bases lay in between. CDR3 nucleotides: TGCAGCGTGGTCTACCCTGAAGCTTTCTTT. Protein sequence: CSVVYPEAFF.

This chain links TRBV19 with TRBJ1-5; D not resolved. V was cut by 3 bases and J by 0 bases, with 12 bases left in between. From germline, CDR1 is LNHDA and CDR2 SQIVND (reference sequence). This CDR3 has 16 residues. CDR3 nucleotides: TGTGCCAGTAGTATCCGAGATTATACTAGCAATCAGCCCCAGCATTTT. Translation: CASSIRDYTSNQPQHF.

Written as DNA, the CDR3 is TGTGCCAGCAGCTTAGGCCTAGATTCCTACAATGAGCAGTTCTTC. Its protein product is CASSLGLDSYNEQFF. J is TRBJ2-1 and V is TRBV11-3; D gene ambiguous. The CDR3 consists of 15 residues. Germline-derived CDR1 and CDR2 are SGHNT and YENEEA. V lost 1 base, J lost 1 base, and 8 bases lay in between.

This sequence joins TRBV2 and TRBJ2-3; tentatively, D is TRBD2 (5 bases). The CDR3 is 17 amino acids. The V and J ends lost 7 bases and 2 bases respectively, with 22 bases between them. CDR1 is SNHLY, CDR2 FYNNEI, per germline. CDR3 DNA: TGTGCCAGCAAACTATTAGGCCCGGGAACTCACACAGATACGCAGTATTTT. It codes for CASKLLGPGTHTDTQYF. Full variable domain (rest looked up from reference TRBV2 and TRBJ2-3): EPEVTQTPSHQVTQMGQEVILRCVPISNHLYFYWYRQILGQKVEFLVSFYNNEISEKSEIFDDQFSVERPDGSNFTLKIRSTKLEDSAMYFCASKLLGPGTHTDTQYFGPGTRLTVL.

The V gene is TRBV14, the J gene TRBJ1-3; D uncertain. There are 16 residues in the CDR3. The germline V and J ends were trimmed by 0 bases and 0 bases, with 9 bases remaining between them. CDR1 and CDR2 (germline): SGHDN, FVKESK. CDR3 in amino acids: CASSQDAWFSGNTIYF. CDR3 nucleotide sequence: TGTGCCAGCAGCCAAGATGCGTGGTTCTCTGGAAACACCATATATTTT.

The chain links TRBV28 to TRBJ2-7; D is perhaps TRBD1 (6 bases). The CDR3 consists of 12 residues. V was trimmed by 5 bases and J by 7 bases, leaving 12 bases between them. Germline CDR1 and CDR2: MDHEN and SYDVKM. CDR3 nucleotide sequence: TGTGCCAGCAGTACAGGGTTGGAAGAGCAGTACTTC. Translated: CASSTGLEEQYF.